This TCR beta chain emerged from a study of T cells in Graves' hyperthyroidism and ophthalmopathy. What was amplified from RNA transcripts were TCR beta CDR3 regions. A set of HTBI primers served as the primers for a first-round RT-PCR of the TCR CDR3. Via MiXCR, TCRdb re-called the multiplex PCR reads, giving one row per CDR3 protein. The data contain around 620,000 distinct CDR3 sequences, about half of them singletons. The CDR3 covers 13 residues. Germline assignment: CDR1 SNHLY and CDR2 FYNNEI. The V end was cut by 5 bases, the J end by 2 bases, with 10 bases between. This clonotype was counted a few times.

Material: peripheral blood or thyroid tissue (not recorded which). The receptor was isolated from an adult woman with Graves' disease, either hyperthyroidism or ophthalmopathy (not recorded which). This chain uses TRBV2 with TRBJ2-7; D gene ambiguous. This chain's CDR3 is CASSKDGAYEQYF. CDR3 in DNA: TGTGCCAGCAGTAAAGACGGTGCCTACGAGCAGTACTTC.